These 17 T cell receptor beta chains came from one sample sequenced in a study of molecular identifiers for immune sequencing clone quantification. TCRdb redid the calling of the PCR reads with MiXCR, one entry per CDR3 protein. The table lists about 640,000 distinct CDR3 sequences, nearly 20% of them singletons. Sequenced material: naive CD8+ T cells from blood, with Jurkat cell RNA spiked in. Subset here: FACS-sorted CD8+CD4-CCR7+CD45RA+ naive T cells. The receptors derive from a human donor in good health. Some libraries in this study had Jurkat cell RNA spiked in.

Remarks on this clonotype: A much larger clone differs by one base, so this may be a read error. The rearrangement joins TRBV2 to TRBJ2-2; D gene uncertain. CDR3 length: 14 residues. From germline, CDR1 is SNHLY and CDR2 FYNNEI. The CDR3 DNA reads as TGTGCCAGCGGTGACCCCGGAAGCACCGGGGAGCTGTTTTTT. Protein sequence: CASGDPGSTGELFF.

This clonotype has ten or more counts. The chain carries TRBV7-9 and TRBJ1-2; D is unclear. Trimming removed 0 bases at V and 6 bases at J, with 11 bases between. Germline V gene lookup returns CDR1 SEHNR and CDR2 FQNEAQ (reference sequence). This CDR3 is 14 amino acids long. The CDR3 bases are TGTGCCAGCAGCTTAGCGTTGGCCGGGGATGGCTACACCTTC. This encodes CASSLALAGDGYTF. The full variable domain, in which reference TRBV7-9 and TRBJ1-2 provide the parts outside the CDR3, is DTGVSQNPRHKITKRGQNVTFRCDPISEHNRLYWYRQTLGQGPEFLTYFQNEAQLEKSRLLSDRFSAERPKGSFSTLEIQRTEQGDSAMYLCASSLALAGDGYTFGSGTRLTVV.

Only a few counts were recorded for this clonotype. The rearrangement uses TRBV9 and TRBJ1-1; D not certain. CDR1 and CDR2 (germline): SGDLS, YYNGEE. The ends were cut back, 3 bases at V and 7 bases at J, with 16 bases in the middle. The CDR3 spans 14 residues. The CDR3 bases are TGTGCCAGCAGCGCCTGGGATATCCCCGGTGAAGCTTTCTTT. Its translation: CASSAWDIPGEAFF.

This clonotype was recorded many times. The CDR3 nucleotides read TGCAGTGCTAGAGATCTGGGCCAAGCCCAGTACTTC. It encodes CSARDLGQAQYF. V usage is TRBV20-1 and J usage is TRBJ2-5; D is ambiguous. The CDR3 is made up of 12 amino acids. The germline V and J ends were trimmed by 0 bases and 9 bases, with 11 bases remaining between them. Germline CDR1 and CDR2: DFQATT and SNEGSKA (reference sequence).

This clonotype was observed at least ten times. This chain connects TRBV20-1 to TRBJ2-7; 8 nucleotides agree with TRBD1. CDR3 length equals 13 residues. Germline V gene sequence: CDR1 DFQATT, CDR2 SNEGSKA (reference sequence). Trimming cost V 0 bases and J 3 bases; bases outside gene matches: 1. CDR3 sequence reads: CSARETGVYEQYF. DNA of the CDR3: TGCAGTGCTAGAGAGACAGGGGTCTACGAGCAGTACTTC.

As to this clonotype: Its ends do not fully match the called genes, so a read error is possible. The chain couples TRBV7-6 to TRBJ2-7; 7 nucleotides align to TRBD1. CDR1 and CDR2 from the germline V gene are SGHVS and FNYEAQ. The CDR3 is 15 amino acids. The CDR3 DNA is TGTGCCAGCGGCTTAGGGGCAGGGGGTTCCTACGAGCAGCACTTC. It codes for CASGLGAGGSYEQHF.

In its sample, this clonotype was seen many times. The gene calls are TRBV7-9 and TRBJ1-4; TRBD1 matches at 10 bases. The CDR3 is 16 amino acids. Germline lookup yields CDR1 SEHNR and CDR2 FQNEAQ (reference sequence). V was clipped by 5 bases and J by 2 bases; unmatched bases: 5. This chain's CDR3 is CASSHRDRGTNEKLFF. In nucleotides, the CDR3 is TGTGCCAGCAGCCACCGGGACAGGGGTACTAATGAAAAACTGTTTTTT.

The chain combines TRBV7-8 with TRBJ1-2; 8 bases are shared with TRBD1. Germline V gives CDR1 SGHVS, CDR2 FQNEAQ. V shed 5 bases and J 8 bases; nucleotides not matched to a gene: 7. CDR3 length: 13 residues. CDR3 sequence: CASSPTGVDGYTF. The DNA of the CDR3 is TGTGCCAGCAGCCCGACAGGGGTTGACGGCTACACCTTC.

Comments on this clonotype: A much larger clone differs from this one at a single base, so this may be a read error. The chain joins TRBV20-1 to TRBJ2-5; D not resolved. Trimming pared 5 bases from V and 3 bases from J, leaving 19 bases between. The germline V gene encodes CDR1 DFQATT and CDR2 SNEGSKA (reference sequence). This CDR3 spans 15 amino acids. CDR3 sequence reads: CSAGVVSEPEETQYF. Here the CDR3 DNA reads TGCAGTGCTGGCGTGGTTTCGGAGCCTGAAGAGACCCAGTACTTC.

At least ten counts were recorded for this clonotype. The chain links TRBV27 to TRBJ2-2; D gene ambiguous. Trimming took off 5 bases at V and 0 bases at J, with 7 bases between the two ends. CDR3 length: 14 amino acids. Per the germline V gene, CDR1 is MNHEY and CDR2 is SMNVEV (reference sequence). In nucleotides, the CDR3 is TGTGCCAGCAGTCCCATCTCGAACACCGGGGAGCTGTTTTTT. Amino acids: CASSPISNTGELFF.

This clonotype was picked up many times. The chain recombines TRBV4-3 with TRBJ2-1; D is perhaps TRBD1 (6 bases). The germline CDR1 and CDR2 sequences are LGHNA and YSLEER. Between the trimmed V and J ends, which lost 1 base and 9 bases, there was a span of 13 bases. This CDR3 comprises 14 residues. The CDR3 DNA reads as TGCGCCAGCAGCCAAGGGGTCAGGGGTAGTGAGCAGTTCTTC. It is translated as CASSQGVRGSEQFF.

This clonotype has at least ten counts. V and J are TRBV6-6 and TRBJ1-5, with D possibly TRBD1 on 5 matching bases. Germline V gene lookup returns CDR1 MNHNY and CDR2 SVGAGI (reference sequence). Trimming pared 8 bases from V and 5 bases from J, leaving 16 bases between. This CDR3 comprises 14 residues. The CDR3 loop reads CASHTQGWDQPQHF. In DNA form, the CDR3 reads TGTGCCAGCCACACGCAGGGTTGGGATCAGCCCCAGCATTTT.

This clonotype was observed many times. The rearrangement uses TRBV6-6 and TRBJ2-7; unclear D gene. Per the germline V gene, CDR1 is MNHNY and CDR2 is SVGAGI (reference sequence). The V end lost 5 bases, the J end lost 2 bases, and 19 bases lay between the germline ends. This CDR3 is 16 amino acids long. CDR3 DNA sequence: TGTGCCAGCAGTCGAGGCCCGGAAACCCGTGCCTACGAGCAGTACTTC. This codes for CASSRGPETRAYEQYF.

A remark on this clonotype: Only one base separates this from a far larger clonotype, so it likely reflects a read error. V gene TRBV4-1 combines with J gene TRBJ1-1; maybe TRBD1 (6 bases). The CDR3 sequence is 13 residues long. V lost 5 bases and J 5 bases, leaving 12 bases between the germline ends. Germline values: CDR1 MGHRA, CDR2 YSYEKL. This CDR3 reads CASSFTGPTEAFF. CDR3 in DNA: TGCGCCAGCAGCTTTACAGGGCCTACTGAAGCTTTCTTT.

This clonotype was seen at least ten times. The chain joins TRBV19 to TRBJ1-5, with D perhaps matching TRBD1 (5 bases). Trimming took off 1 base at V and 4 bases at J, with 11 bases between the two ends. The CDR3 runs to 15 residues. The germline V gene encodes CDR1 LNHDA and CDR2 SQIVND (reference sequence). CDR3: CASSIAGADNQPQHF. The CDR3 DNA sequence: TGTGCCAGTAGTATAGCTGGGGCGGATAATCAGCCCCAGCATTTT.

This clonotype was counted at least ten times. This chain links TRBV6-6 with TRBJ2-3; 9 positions agree with TRBD2. CDR1 and CDR2 (germline): MNHNY, SVGAGI (reference sequence). The J segment lost 7 bases and the V segment lost 2 bases, leaving 7 bases of the junction unmatched. CDR3 length equals 15 residues. CDR3 sequence (DNA): TGTGCCAGCAGTTACCCCCAGCGGGGGGATAATACGCAGTATTTT. It codes for CASSYPQRGDNTQYF.

This clonotype was seen only a few times. The chain couples TRBV4-1 to TRBJ2-1; 13 nucleotides agree with TRBD2. The V segment lost 2 bases and the J segment 8 bases; nucleotides outside the gene matches: 6. The CDR3 is 16 amino acids. Germline values: CDR1 MGHRA, CDR2 YSYEKL. This chain's CDR3 is CASSQFTSGGADEQFF. In nucleotides, the CDR3 is TGCGCCAGCAGCCAATTTACTAGCGGGGGGGCAGATGAGCAGTTCTTC.